Listed here is a single T cell receptor beta chain. Its antigen remains unidentified. Receptors were amplified or captured by the immunoSEQ multiplex PCR assay. A mixture of 60 forward primers for TCR Vbeta segments and 13 reverse primers for TCR Jbeta segments was used in the multiplex PCR. A multiplex PCR assay on genomic DNA amplified the CDR3 region of rearranged TCR beta genes. Amplified TCR beta libraries were sequenced as 87-base-pair reads on the Illumina HiSeq System. The authors processed their data as follows. In a later analysis, tens of millions of unique TCR beta chains were counted across the 500 to 700 repertoires, and approximately 11 million of these chains were shared by at least two donors. Raw reads were error-corrected and collapsed into unique sequences with a nearest-neighbor algorithm that merged closely related sequences to remove PCR and sequencing errors. CDR3 sequences were aligned to IMGT reference sequences to assign V, D and J gene segments. For a sequence to be retained, a match of at least six nucleotides to both a V gene segment and a J gene segment was required. Rearrangements were called productive when the CDR3 lacked stop codons and stayed in frame with V and J; all others were non-productive. CDR3 was defined according to IMGT convention as the region running from the second conserved V-encoded cysteine to the conserved J-encoded phenylalanine. The earlier analysis of 500 to 750 of the donors excluded any sequence lacking an unambiguous match to a single V gene segment. An earlier analysis of some 500 of the donors classified V segments as functional when productive rearrangements were above 56.7% and as segregating when the standard deviation between donors was above 5%. A statistical classification framework was built to diagnose cytomegalovirus status from the catalog of TCR beta chain sequences. In a later analysis, TCR nucleotide sequences were compared against IMGT/GENE-DB human TR gene sequences so that V and J genes could be assigned. In a later analysis, CDR3 sequences and most-parsimonious VDJ recombination scenarios were assigned using the TCRdist pipeline. In a later analysis, every TCR beta chain was defined by the combination of its CDR3 amino acid sequence and its V-gene family, and reads without a unique V-gene family were dropped. To address suspected cross-contamination and a sequencing artifact, a later analysis removed a few hundred highly shared, low-generation-probability nucleotide sequences. A later analysis calculated a clonal expansion index for each public chain from normalized within-repertoire ranks of inferred template counts. A later analysis computed generation probabilities with a VDJ recombination model fitted to out-of-frame rearrangements, and checked the results against IGoR. In a later analysis, TCR-TCR, TCR-HLA and TCR-CMV co-occurrence was scored with hypergeometric tests, and a repertoire-size bias correction was applied to TCR pairs. A later analysis estimated false discovery rates by permuting HLA or CMV assignments 20 times. In a later analysis, co-occurring TCRs were grouped using DBSCAN, and TCRdist sequence similarity was added for clustering within HLA-allele-positive subsets. Co-occurrence clustering excluded repertoires with fewer than 30,000 or more than 120,000 public chains, plus five with anomalous nucleotide sharing. Sourced from immuneACCESS, this table was stored by TCRdb with only in-frame sequences that have V and J called. A share of the clones is absent; for the studies checked, an unresolved V gene accounts for under half, and the remainder has no known explanation. The V and J calls and clone size come from that table; D and trimming were worked out from the DNA. This sample's table carries 55,000 to 80,000 clones. The ten largest clones add up to 2.5% to 3% of the sample.

In total, approximately 690 healthy bone marrow donors made up the cohort. At the time of sampling, every cohort member was nominally healthy, though immune exposures that went unrecorded were likely present. The donor tested CMV seronegative and was one of the 352 seronegative cohort members. A peripheral blood sample was provided by each donor, and peripheral blood mononuclear cells were used for TCR beta sequencing. The Qiagen DNeasy Blood Extraction Kit was used to extract genomic DNA from the blood cell samples. The data are from a study of cytomegalovirus exposure and HLA in healthy donors (dated by TCRdb to 2017 to 2019). With respect to the entire study: An earlier analysis of several hundred of the donors reported about 300 Gb of sequence data and 117 million unique TCR beta sequences obtained from roughly 170 million T cells. Rather than drawing on any new phenotypic data, the later analysis identified candidate immune exposures from TCR beta sequences and the way those sequences occurred across donors. A separate validation cohort of roughly 130 different subjects was used in addition to the 666-subject first cohort. Genome-wide SNP genotypes for about 60% of the roughly 700 donors were used in a later genetic analysis, which treated that subset as a discovery cohort. A later analysis re-examined previously published TCR beta repertoires from more than 650 donors and added high-resolution HLA genotyping to investigate patterns of TCR occurrence. Several DR-DQ haplotypes were handled as single units for association and clustering because linkage in the cohort was strong. The study was designed to test whether signatures of past pathogen exposure could be identified by cataloging public T cell receptors. To predict cytomegalovirus infection status, the study combined high-throughput TCR immunosequencing, statistical association of individual TCRs with disease status, and machine learning. An early release that covered fewer than 750 HLA-typed donors contained around 300 gigabases of sequencing data and about 93 million unique TCR sequences. Every discovery cohort repertoire had been produced on one sequencing platform. HLA typing covered class I and class II loci at four-digit resolution. An earlier analysis of roughly 580 of the donors used high-throughput TCR beta sequencing to judge whether each TCR beta V gene segment behaved as functional or pseudogenic. Of the approximately 400 genotyped donors, 81% were placed in the genetic ancestry cluster associated with self-reported Caucasian donors. The number of donors typed differed by locus, with 629-630 for A, B, C, DRB1 and DQB1, over 500 for DQA1, about 610 for DPA1, and about 450 for DPB1. On average, 235,054 unique TCR beta nucleotide sequences were sequenced per donor among 300 to 500 genotyped donors of the cohort, with roughly 19% of those sequences being non-productive. Donor age, sex, ethnicity and CMV serostatus were compiled alongside the repertoire data. The T cell repertoires of 666 subjects were profiled by immunosequencing and related to cytomegalovirus serostatus. What the work shows at the level of the full study, not this receptor alone: Across donors, most TCR sequences were observed very rarely, whereas some public TCRs were present in many individuals. Because HLA typing was missing for some donors at each locus, association tests included only the typed subset. A later analysis found that TCR association rates varied across HLA loci, with DRB1 alleles showing the most associated TCRs and HLA-C alleles the fewest. In this cohort, only TCR beta chains were sequenced, and detectable features were limited by the absence of alpha or paired-chain data. CMV serostatus was the only immune exposure information available for the cohort. Strong co-occurrence of HLA alleles, especially DR and DQ, made assigning TCR associations to individual alleles difficult. In vitro tests confirmed that three of the cytomegalovirus-associated TCR beta chains recognize cytomegalovirus antigens. An earlier analysis of approximately 600 of the donors showed that most TCR beta V segments appeared in productive rearrangements either about 87% or about 30% of the time, which broadly matched IMGT annotations. The authors suggested that the approach could potentially be extended to other disease states and immunological phenotypes. In a later genetic analysis, a missense DCLRE1C variant was associated with V-gene and J-gene trimming of TCR beta chains, and the association was replicated in an independent cohort. Compared with the 666-donor mean, donors in an Asian-associated ancestry cluster had fewer N-insertions in productive TCRs, according to a later genetic analysis. The classifier was reported to diagnose cytomegalovirus status with high specificity and sensitivity in both the original and validation cohorts. Because counts were too low, seventeen rarely observed V segments, including chromosome 9 orphons, were left out of the earlier analysis of some 640 of the donors. In a later analysis, HLA-associated TCR beta chains showed more clonal expansion and lower generation probabilities than non-associated chains that were equally common. The study listed 164 TCR beta chains as associated with cytomegalovirus. At a false discovery rate of 0.05, a later analysis linked some 17,000 TCR beta sequences to specific HLA alleles. Some IMGT-functional V segments, including TRBV6-2 and TRBV6-3, could not be distinguished by the 87-base-pair reads and were therefore excluded. A cluster of highly shared sequence variants was judged likely to be a technical artifact of the sequencing pipeline. In a later analysis, most CMV-associated TCR beta chains were found to appear HLA-restricted, with HLA associations seemingly driven largely by CMV exposure. Roughly uniform sequencing depth across donors was assumed in presence/absence analyses, although this assumption may not hold. A further reported finding was that TCR beta sequences accurately predicted the HLA-A and HLA-B alleles for most subjects in the first cohort. According to a later analysis, parvovirus B19, influenza, CMV and Epstein-Barr virus appeared linked to several top co-occurrence clusters. Correlated functional status among segregating V segments might be attributable to linkage disequilibrium, but an unknown experimental factor could not be ruled out.

The CDR3 numbers 17 residues from cysteine through phenylalanine. Just CDR3 DNA is preserved here, 51 bases in frame from base 1. Trimming at the junction amounts to 1 base on V and 0 bases on J, and the germline ends lie 17 bases apart. The germline V gene provides CDR1 SGDLS and CDR2 YYNGEE. This clonotype originated in a man aged 40-55 years in good health and CMV-seronegative. Recombination joined TRBV9 with TRBJ2-7; D gene: possibly TRBD1, on 6 matching bases. Material for sequencing was PBMCs. CDR3 protein: CASSVYDLPDSSYEQYF. The nucleotide sequence reads TGTGCCAGCAGCGTATATGATCTTCCGGACAGCTCCTACGAGCAGTACTTC.